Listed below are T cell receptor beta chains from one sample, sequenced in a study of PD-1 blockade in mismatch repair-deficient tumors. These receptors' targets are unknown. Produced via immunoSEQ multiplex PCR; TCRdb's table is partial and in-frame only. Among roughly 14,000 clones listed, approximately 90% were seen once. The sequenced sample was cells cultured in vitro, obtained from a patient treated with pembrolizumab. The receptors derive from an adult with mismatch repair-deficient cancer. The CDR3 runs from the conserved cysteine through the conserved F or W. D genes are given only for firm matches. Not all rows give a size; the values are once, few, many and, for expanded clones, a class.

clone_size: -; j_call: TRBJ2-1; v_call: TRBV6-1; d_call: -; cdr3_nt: TGTGCCAGCAGTGAAGAACTTAGAAGGGAACGGGGCAATGAGCAGTTCTTC; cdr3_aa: CASSEELRRERGNEQFF
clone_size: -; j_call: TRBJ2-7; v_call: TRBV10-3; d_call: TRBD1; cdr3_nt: TGTGCCATCAGTAAGCCTAGGGGGCCTAGCTCCTACGAGCAGTACTTC; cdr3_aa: CAISKPRGPSSYEQYF
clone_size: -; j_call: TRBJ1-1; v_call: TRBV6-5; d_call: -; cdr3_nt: TGTGCCAGCAGTACAGGGAACACTGAAGCTTTCTTT; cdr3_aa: CASSTGNTEAFF
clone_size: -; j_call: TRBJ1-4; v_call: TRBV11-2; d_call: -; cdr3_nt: TGTGCCAGCAGCCGGGGGGCAACTAATGAAAAACTGTTTTTT; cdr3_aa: CASSRGATNEKLFF
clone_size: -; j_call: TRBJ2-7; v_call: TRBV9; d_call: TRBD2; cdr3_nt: TGTGCCAGCAGCGCCGGAGGGGAGGGGCGCGAGCAGTACTTC; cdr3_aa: CASSAGGEGREQYF
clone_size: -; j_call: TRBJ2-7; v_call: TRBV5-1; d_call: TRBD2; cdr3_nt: TGCGCCAGCAGCTTGACGTCTAGCGGGAGTTTTAGGTACGAGCAGTACTTC; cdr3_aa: CASSLTSSGSFRYEQYF
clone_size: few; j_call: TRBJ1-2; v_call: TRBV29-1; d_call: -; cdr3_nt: TGCAGCGTTGATTGGGGCTATGGCTACACCTTC; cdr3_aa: CSVDWGYGYTF
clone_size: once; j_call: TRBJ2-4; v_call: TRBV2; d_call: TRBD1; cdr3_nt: TGTGCCAGCATGCTCACCGGACAGGGAAACATTCAGTACTTC; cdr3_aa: CASMLTGQGNIQYF
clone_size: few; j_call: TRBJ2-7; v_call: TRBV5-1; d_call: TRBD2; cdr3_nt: TGCGCCAGCAGCGGATGGACTAGCGGGAGAGGTTCGTACGAGCAGTACTTC; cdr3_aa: CASSGWTSGRGSYEQYF
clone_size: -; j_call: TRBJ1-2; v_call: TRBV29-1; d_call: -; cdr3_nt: TGCAGCGTTGGTACAGTATATGGCTACACCTTC; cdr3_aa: CSVGTVYGYTF
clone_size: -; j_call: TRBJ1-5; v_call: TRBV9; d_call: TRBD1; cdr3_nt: TGTGCCAGCAGCGCAGGGGGGAATCAGCCCCAGCATTTT; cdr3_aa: CASSAGGNQPQHF
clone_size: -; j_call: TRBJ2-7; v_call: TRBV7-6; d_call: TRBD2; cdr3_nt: TGTGCCAGCAGCTTAGGTGCGGGAGGGCTCTCCTACGAGCAGTACTTC; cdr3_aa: CASSLGAGGLSYEQYF
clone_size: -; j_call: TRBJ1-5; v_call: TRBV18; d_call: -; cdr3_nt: TGTGCCAGCTCACCGCGGGACGGGCTCAATCAGCCCCAGCATTTT; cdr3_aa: CASSPRDGLNQPQHF
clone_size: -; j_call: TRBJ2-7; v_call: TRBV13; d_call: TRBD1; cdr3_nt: TGTGCCAGCAGCTTGGGGGGAGACAGGGGCGAGCAGTACTTC; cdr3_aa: CASSLGGDRGEQYF
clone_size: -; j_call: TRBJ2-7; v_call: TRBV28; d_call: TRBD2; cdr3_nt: TGTGCCAGCAGTTTGAGGAGCGGGAGGGTTGGCTCCTACGAGCAGTACTTC; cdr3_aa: CASSLRSGRVGSYEQYF
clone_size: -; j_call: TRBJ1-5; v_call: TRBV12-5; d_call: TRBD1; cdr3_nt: TGTGCTAGTGGTTTGGTACTTGGACAGGTCAATCAGCCCCAGCATTTT; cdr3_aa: CASGLVLGQVNQPQHF
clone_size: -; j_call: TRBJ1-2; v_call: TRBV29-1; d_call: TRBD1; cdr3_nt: TGCAGCGTTAATGACAGGGTCTATGGCTACACCTTC; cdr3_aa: CSVNDRVYGYTF
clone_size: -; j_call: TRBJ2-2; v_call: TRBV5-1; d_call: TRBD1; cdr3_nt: TGCGCCAGCAGCATCGGGACAGGGGGGGCCGGGGAGCTGTTTTTT; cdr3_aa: CASSIGTGGAGELFF
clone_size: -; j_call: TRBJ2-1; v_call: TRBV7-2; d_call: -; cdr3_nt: TGTGCCAGCAGCTTAGTGGGCGGGTCCGCCTACAATGAGCAGTTCTTC; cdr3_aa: CASSLVGGSAYNEQFF
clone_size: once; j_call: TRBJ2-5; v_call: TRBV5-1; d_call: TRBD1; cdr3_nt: TGCGCCAGCAGCAGGGGACAGGGGGAGACCCAGTACTTC; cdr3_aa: CASSRGQGETQYF
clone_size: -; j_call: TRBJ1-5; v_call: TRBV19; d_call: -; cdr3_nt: TGTGCCAGTAGTATCAGTTATTATAGCAATCAGCCCCAGCATTTT; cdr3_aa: CASSISYYSNQPQHF
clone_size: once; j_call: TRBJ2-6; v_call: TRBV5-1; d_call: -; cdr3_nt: TGCGCCAGCTGTGACAGGTACTCTGGGGCCAACGTCCTGACTTTC; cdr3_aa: CASCDRYSGANVLTF
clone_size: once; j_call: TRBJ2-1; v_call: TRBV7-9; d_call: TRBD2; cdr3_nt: TGTGCCAGCAGCTTCCTAGCGGGAGATGGCAATGAGCAGTTCTTC; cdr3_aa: CASSFLAGDGNEQFF
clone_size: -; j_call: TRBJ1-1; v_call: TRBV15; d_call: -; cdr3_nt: TGTGCCACCAGCCCAATGGGGCAGGGTCACACTGAAGCTTTCTTT; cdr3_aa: CATSPMGQGHTEAFF
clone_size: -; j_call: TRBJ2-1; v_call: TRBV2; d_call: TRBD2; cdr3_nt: TGTGCCAGCGTGGTGCGGGAGACCTACAATGAGCAGTTCTTC; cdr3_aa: CASVVRETYNEQFF
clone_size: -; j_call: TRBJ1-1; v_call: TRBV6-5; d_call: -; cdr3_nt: TGTGCCAGCAGTGGACCGGGTTCCAACACTGAAGCTTTCTTT; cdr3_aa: CASSGPGSNTEAFF
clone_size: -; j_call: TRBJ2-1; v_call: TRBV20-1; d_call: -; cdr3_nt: TGCAGTGCAGCTTACAATGAGCAGTTCTTC; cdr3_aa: CSAAYNEQFF
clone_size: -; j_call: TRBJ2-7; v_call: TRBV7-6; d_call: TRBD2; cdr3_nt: TGTGCCAGCAGCTTAGTAGCGACTAGCGGGATTCTGGTCGAGCAGTACTTC; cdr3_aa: CASSLVATSGILVEQYF
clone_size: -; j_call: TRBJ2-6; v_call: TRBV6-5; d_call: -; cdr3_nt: TGTGCCAGCAGTTACATCAGGGTAACTGGGGCCAACGTCCTGACTTTC; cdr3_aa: CASSYIRVTGANVLTF
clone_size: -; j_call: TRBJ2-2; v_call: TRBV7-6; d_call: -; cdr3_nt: TGTGCCAGCAGCTTAGCGCTCTACGAGACCGGGGAGCTGTTTTTT; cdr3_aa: CASSLALYETGELFF
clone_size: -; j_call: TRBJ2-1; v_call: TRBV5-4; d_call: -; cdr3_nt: TGTGCCAGCAGCTTGGGGGGGGCCAGCTCCTACAATGAGCAGTTCTTC; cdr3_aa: CASSLGGASSYNEQFF
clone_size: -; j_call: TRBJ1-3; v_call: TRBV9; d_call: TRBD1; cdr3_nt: TGTGCCAGCAGCCGGGACAGGGACACCATATATTTT; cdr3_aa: CASSRDRDTIYF
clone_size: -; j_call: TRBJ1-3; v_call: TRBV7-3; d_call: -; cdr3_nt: TGTGCCAGCAGCTTGGACGTAAGCTCTGGAAACACCATATATTTT; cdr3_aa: CASSLDVSSGNTIYF
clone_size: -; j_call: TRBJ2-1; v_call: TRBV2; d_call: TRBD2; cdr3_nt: TGTGCCAGCAGCAGGACTAGCGGGGTGTACAATGAGCAGTTCTTC; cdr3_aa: CASSRTSGVYNEQFF
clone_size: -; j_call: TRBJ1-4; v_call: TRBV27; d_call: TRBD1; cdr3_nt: TGTGCCAGCAGCCGTAGGGACAGGGGTAATGAAAAACTGTTTTTT; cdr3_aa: CASSRRDRGNEKLFF
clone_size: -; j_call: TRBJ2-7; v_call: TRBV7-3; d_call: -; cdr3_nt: TGTGCCAGCAGCTTAAGGAGGGAAGACGAGCAGTACTTC; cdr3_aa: CASSLRREDEQYF
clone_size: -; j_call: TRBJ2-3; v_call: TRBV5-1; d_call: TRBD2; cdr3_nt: TGCGCCAGCAGCTTGAGCCTAGCGGGAGTTGCAGATACGCAGTATTTT; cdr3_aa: CASSLSLAGVADTQYF
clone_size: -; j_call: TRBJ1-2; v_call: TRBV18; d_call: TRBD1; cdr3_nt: TGTGCCAGCTCTCCCGTGACAGGGGGGGGCCTTTATGGCTACACCTTC; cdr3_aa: CASSPVTGGGLYGYTF
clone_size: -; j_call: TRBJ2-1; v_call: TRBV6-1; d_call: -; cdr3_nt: TGTGCCAGCAGGGGGAGCTCCTACAATGAGCAGTTCTTC; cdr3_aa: CASRGSSYNEQFF
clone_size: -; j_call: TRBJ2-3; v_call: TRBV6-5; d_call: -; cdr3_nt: TGTGCCAGCAGTTTCGGACGGGCTATCGGGGATACGCAGTATTTT; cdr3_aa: CASSFGRAIGDTQYF